These 15 T cell receptor beta chains were sequenced from one sample in a study of control samples from healthy donors and cancer patients. TCRdb's copy holds only in-frame clones and misses some; the assay was immunoSEQ multiplex PCR. The sample includes some 90,000 clones, around 86% seen only once; the top ten take 0.95% to 1.5%. Source material: blood. The receptors were sampled from a woman in her 50s in good health.

The chain carries TRBV7-8 and TRBJ2-1, with D uncertain. Trimming pared 2 bases from V and 2 bases from J, leaving 7 bases between. The CDR3 is 14 amino acids. Germline CDR1 is SGHVS and CDR2 is FQNEAQ. CDR3 sequence reads: CASSLRSTYNEQFF. CDR3 sequence (DNA): TGTGCCAGCAGCTTACGGAGTACCTACAATGAGCAGTTCTTC.

The rearrangement links TRBV11-2 to TRBJ2-7; 12 bases align to TRBD2. This CDR3 contains 15 residues. The junction had 9 bases not matched to a gene; V was cut back by 5 bases and J by 7 bases. Germline V gene sequence: CDR1 SGHAT, CDR2 FQNNGV. CDR3 residues: CASSITGTSGLEQYF. For the CDR3, the DNA is TGTGCCAGCAGCATCACCGGGACTAGCGGGCTAGAGCAGTACTTC.

This rearrangement joins TRBV6-6 to TRBJ2-7; D unresolved. CDR1 and CDR2 from the germline V gene are MNHNY and SVGAGI (reference sequence). Trimming cost V 0 bases and J 4 bases, with 7 bases left between them. The CDR3 contains 13 residues. This CDR3 reads CASSYSLRYEQYF. DNA for the CDR3: TGTGCCAGCAGTTACTCGCTCAGGTACGAGCAGTACTTC.

This clone was recorded a few times. The J gene is TRBJ2-5, the V gene TRBV5-6; TRBD2 matches at 15 bases. The ends lost 2 bases at V and 5 bases at J; junction bases unmatched: 10. The V gene's germline CDR1 is SGHDT and CDR2 YYEEEE. The CDR3 sequence is 18 residues long. CDR3 nucleotide sequence: TGTGCCAGCAGCTTCGGGACTAGCGGGAGGCGGAGGGGGGAGACCCAGTACTTC. This codes for CASSFGTSGRRRGETQYF.

This clone has more than one count but fewer than ten. The rearrangement links TRBV4-3 to TRBJ2-1; 11 bases map to TRBD2. The CDR3 covers 15 residues. The germline V gene has CDR1 LGHNA and CDR2 YSLEER. V gave up 0 bases and J gave up 5 bases; unmatched junction bases: 0. CDR3 region: CASSQEGLADNEQFF. In DNA, the CDR3 is TGCGCCAGCAGCCAAGAGGGACTAGCGGACAATGAGCAGTTCTTC.

The chain recombines TRBV6-2 or TRBV6-3 with TRBJ1-2; D possibly corresponds to TRBD1 (6 bases). Germline CDR1 and CDR2: MNHEY and SVGEGT. V was cut by 5 bases and J by 4 bases, with 17 bases left in between. The CDR3 loop spans 15 amino acids. Here the CDR3 reads CASSPQQGWGYGYTF. The CDR3 DNA follows: TGTGCCAGCAGTCCACAACAGGGTTGGGGCTATGGCTACACCTTC.

The chain couples TRBV6-6 to TRBJ1-6; no clear D gene. The CDR3 sequence is 15 residues long. Germline lookup yields CDR1 MNHNY and CDR2 SVGAGI (reference sequence). V lost 0 bases and J 5 bases, leaving 8 bases between the germline ends. The CDR3 loop is CASSYSKGNNSPLHF. CDR3 bases: TGTGCCAGCAGTTACTCGAAGGGAAATAATTCACCCCTCCACTTT.

The chain employs TRBV28 and TRBJ1-5; D unresolved. This CDR3 has 14 amino acids. The V and J ends lost 3 bases and 3 bases respectively, with 9 bases between them. CDR1 is MDHEN and CDR2 is SYDVKM in the germline V gene. CDR3 amino acids: CASSLWQANQPQHF. In DNA form, the CDR3 reads TGTGCCAGCAGTTTGTGGCAGGCCAATCAGCCCCAGCATTTT. The whole variable domain, remainder taken from reference TRBV28 and TRBJ1-5, is DVKVTQSSRYLVKRTGEKVFLECVQDMDHENMFWYRQDPGLGLRLIYFSYDVKMKEKGDIPEGYSVSREKKERFSLILESASTNQTSMYLCASSLWQANQPQHFGDGTRLSIL.

The chain uses TRBV9 and TRBJ2-7; possible D gene TRBD1, 5 bases. The germline gives CDR1 SGDLS, CDR2 YYNGEE. V was cut by 2 bases and J by 3 bases, with 9 bases left in between. CDR3 length: 13 amino acids. In nucleotides, the CDR3 is TGTGCCAGCAGCGTCGGCAGGGACTACGAGCAGTACTTC. Translated: CASSVGRDYEQYF.

The V gene is TRBV29-1, the J gene TRBJ2-1; D call uncertain. The CDR3 is 15 amino acids. CDR1 and CDR2 (germline): SQVTM, ANQGSEA. The V end lost 1 base, the J end lost 0 bases, and 10 bases lay between the germline ends. The CDR3 spells CSVEVGRSSYNEQFF. CDR3 bases: TGCAGCGTTGAAGTGGGCAGGTCCTCCTACAATGAGCAGTTCTTC.

This chain connects TRBV5-4 to TRBJ2-1; 7 bases match TRBD2. Germline V gene sequence: CDR1 SGHNT, CDR2 YYREEE (reference sequence). The CDR3 has 14 residues. V shed 6 bases, J shed 5 bases, and the junction held 8 bases outside the gene matches. CDR3 region: CASNPGLRDNEQFF. In nucleotides, the CDR3 is TGTGCCAGCAACCCGGGACTACGAGACAATGAGCAGTTCTTC.

Note on this clone: The conserved final phenylalanine or tryptophan is absent from the CDR3, which likely points to a read error. J is TRBJ1-2 and V is TRBV7-9; D unresolved. CDR1 is SEHNR, CDR2 FQNEAQ, per germline (reference sequence). V was cut by 2 bases and J by 4 bases, with 11 bases left in between. This CDR3 region has 14 residues. The CDR3, as DNA: TGTGCCAGCAGCTTACCGCAATCTTCCTATGGCTACACCCTC. Residues: CASSLPQSSYGYTL.

This clone came up a few times. The chain carries TRBV7-6 and TRBJ2-1; D remains unclear. V was trimmed by 5 bases and J by 5 bases, leaving 16 bases between them. Germline loops: CDR1 SGHVS, CDR2 FNYEAQ. This CDR3 contains 15 residues. The DNA of the CDR3 is TGTGCCAGCAGCCCTTTCCCTCGGGTAGACAATGAGCAGTTCTTC. This translates into CASSPFPRVDNEQFF.

The chain carries TRBV3-1 (or the pseudogene TRBV3-2) and TRBJ1-4, with 7 bases that match TRBD1. J was trimmed by 6 bases and V by 3 bases; bases with no gene match: 4. CDR1 is LGHDT, CDR2 YNNKEL, per germline (reference sequence). CDR3 length equals 14 residues. The CDR3 protein is CASSHGGGDEKLFF. The CDR3 coding sequence is TGTGCCAGCAGCCACGGAGGGGGCGATGAAAAACTGTTTTTT.

This clone was seen a few times. The chain links TRBV7-9 to TRBJ1-2, with D possibly TRBD1 on 5 matching bases. The V gene's germline CDR1 is SEHNR and CDR2 FQNEAQ (reference sequence). The CDR3 is 13 residues long. Trimming took off 0 bases at V and 4 bases at J, with 6 bases between the two ends. The CDR3 region has the DNA TGTGCCAGCAGCTTAGCAGGGACCTATGGCTACACCTTC. Encoded protein: CASSLAGTYGYTF.